One and the same sample provided the 9 T cell receptor beta chains below, sequenced in a study of T cell repertoires in cytomegalovirus infection. Each CDR3 protein gets one entry after TCRdb re-called the reads with MiXCR. The sample consists of over 150,000 distinct CDR3 sequences, about 15% of them appearing once. Sequenced input: CD8+ T cells from PBMCs. These receptors were obtained from a human donor in good health (CMV status not recorded). Some clones in this sample may be carry-over from other donors' samples.

This clonotype has more than one count but fewer than ten. The V call is TRBV7-9, the J call TRBJ2-7, with D perhaps TRBD1 or TRBD2 (5 bases each). There are 14 residues in the CDR3. Germline values: CDR1 SEHNR, CDR2 FQNEAQ (reference sequence). V lost 2 bases, J lost 2 bases, and 10 bases lay in between. The CDR3 loop reads CASSLTGAPYEQYF. The DNA for the CDR3 is TGTGCCAGCAGCTTAACCGGGGCACCCTACGAGCAGTACTTC.

CDR3 nucleotides: TGTGCCAGCAGCGCCGACAGGTTTCGGGTCGGGTCTTCGTGCTTCTTT. Residues: CASSADRFRVGSSCFF. The gene calls are TRBV11-1 and TRBJ1-1; tentatively, D is TRBD1 (6 bases). Trimming stripped 5 bases from V and 14 bases from J, with 30 bases between. Germline loops: CDR1 SGHAT, CDR2 FQDESV (reference sequence). CDR3 length: 16 amino acids.

The sample holds a few counts of this clonotype. The chain uses TRBV5-6 and TRBJ2-1, with a weak D call TRBD2 (5 bases). Germline CDR1 is SGHDT and CDR2 is YYEEEE. The length of the CDR3 is 15 residues. The germline V and J ends were trimmed by 4 bases and 3 bases, with 14 bases remaining between them. CDR3 protein: CASSPGITDYNEQFF. CDR3 DNA sequence: TGTGCCAGCAGCCCGGGGATCACCGACTACAATGAGCAGTTCTTC.

This clonotype turned up a few times. The genes are TRBV7-8 and TRBJ2-1; D not certain. Germline CDR1 reads SGHVS; CDR2 reads FQNEAQ. V was cut by 5 bases and J by 10 bases, with 15 bases left in between. This CDR3 has 13 amino acids. The CDR3 loop reads CASSPRGSGEQFF. The CDR3 bases are TGTGCCAGCAGCCCGAGAGGATCCGGGGAGCAGTTCTTC.

DNA for the CDR3: TGCAGTGCTAGCACCCACCTCTCCTACGAGCAGTACTTC. Translated: CSASTHLSYEQYF. The V gene is TRBV20-1, the J gene TRBJ2-7; the D is unclear. Between the trimmed V and J ends, which lost 3 bases and 0 bases, there was a span of 9 bases. This CDR3 comprises 13 residues. CDR1 and CDR2 (germline): DFQATT, SNEGSKA (reference sequence).

This clonotype has more than one count but fewer than ten. The chain combines TRBV12-3 or TRBV12-4 with TRBJ2-1; D might be TRBD2 (7 bases). CDR3 length: 14 amino acids. The V and J ends lost 3 bases and 6 bases respectively, with 12 bases between them. The CDR3 DNA reads as TGTGCCAGCAGTTTCGGGGGGCAGGGCAATGAGCAGTTCTTC. It encodes CASSFGGQGNEQFF.

The chain joins TRBV7-8 to TRBJ1-1; D is uncertain. V lost 2 bases and J lost 0, with 10 bases in between. Per germline, CDR1 SGHVS and CDR2 FQNEAQ. The CDR3 loop spans 15 amino acids. CDR3: CASSLQRYMNTEAFF. In DNA, the CDR3 is TGTGCCAGCAGCTTACAGAGATACATGAACACTGAAGCTTTCTTT.

In its sample, this clonotype was seen a few times. The rearrangement joins TRBV7-9 to TRBJ2-3; TRBD1 matches at 9 bases. This CDR3 has 17 residues. V gave up 2 bases and J gave up 4 bases; unmatched junction bases: 10. Looked up from germline, CDR1 is SEHNR and CDR2 is FQNEAQ (reference sequence). CDR3 protein: CASSLRFRDRVPDTQYF. As DNA, the CDR3 is TGTGCCAGCAGCTTAAGATTCCGGGACAGGGTCCCAGATACGCAGTATTTT.

The gene calls are TRBV5-1 and TRBJ2-1; the D is unclear. Deletions cut 3 bases from V and 8 bases from J, with 12 bases between. The CDR3 has 13 amino acids. Germline-derived CDR1 and CDR2 are SGHRS and YFSETQ. The CDR3 bases are TGCGCCAGCAGCTCGGGCTCGAGCGATGAGCAGTTCTTC. This codes for CASSSGSSDEQFF.